These 27 T cell receptor beta chains share one sample of origin, sequenced in a study of blood T cell repertoires in COVID-19. Clones were sequenced by immunoSEQ multiplex PCR, and TCRdb holds only the in-frame ones, with some missing. The data contain over 80,000 clones, 75% to 85% of them seen just once; the ten biggest clones take up over 9%. Sequences were obtained from peripheral blood. The receptor source for this set is a woman aged 65 to 85 with acute or convalescent COVID-19.

The V and J genes are TRBV28 and TRBJ2-7; 11 bases are a match to TRBD1. Per the germline V gene, CDR1 is MDHEN and CDR2 is SYDVKM. This CDR3 has 17 residues. V lost 6 bases to trimming and J lost 6 bases; unmatched junction nucleotides: 16. The DNA of the CDR3 is TGTGCCAGCAGGACACTGAAACGGGACAGGGGGGTGGCCGAGCAGTACTTC. This translates into CASRTLKRDRGVAEQYF.

The chain joins TRBV28 to TRBJ1-6; D unclear. Germline lookup yields CDR1 MDHEN and CDR2 SYDVKM. The CDR3 runs to 16 residues. Trimming left V 1 base short and J 5 bases short, with 12 bases between. Here the CDR3 reads CASSLFRGANNSPLHF. The DNA of the CDR3 is TGTGCCAGCAGTTTATTTCGGGGTGCTAATAATTCACCCCTCCACTTT.

The chain employs TRBV10-1 and TRBJ2-2; TRBD2 might be the D (7 bases). The CDR3 sequence is 16 residues long. Germline CDR1 reads WNHNN; CDR2 reads SYGVQD (reference sequence). V was cut by 3 bases and J by 3 bases, with 14 bases left in between. This chain's CDR3 is CASSDWGGGDTGELFF. Written as DNA, the CDR3 is TGCGCCAGCAGTGATTGGGGGGGCGGGGACACCGGGGAGCTGTTTTTT.

This chain uses TRBV2 with TRBJ2-1, with D maybe TRBD2 (5 bases). This CDR3 comprises 11 residues. V lost 6 bases to trimming and J lost 7 bases, with 7 bases between them. Germline assignment: CDR1 SNHLY and CDR2 FYNNEI. The CDR3 sequence is CASRLGNEQFF. The CDR3 DNA is TGTGCCAGCAGACTAGGGAATGAGCAGTTCTTC.

The V call is TRBV2, the J call TRBJ2-4; TRBD1 agrees at 9 bases. The CDR3 has 15 amino acids. With 6 bases clipped from V and 1 base from J, the junction kept 4 bases outside the gene matches. Per the germline V gene, CDR1 is SNHLY and CDR2 is FYNNEI. The CDR3 loop reads CASSTGTGAKNIQYF. CDR3 nucleotides: TGTGCCAGCAGCACCGGGACAGGGGCCAAAAACATTCAGTACTTC. Filled out from reference TRBV2 and TRBJ2-4, the complete variable domain reads EPEVTQTPSHQVTQMGQEVILRCVPISNHLYFYWYRQILGQKVEFLVSFYNNEISEKSEIFDDQFSVERPDGSNFTLKIRSTKLEDSAMYFCASSTGTGAKNIQYFGAGTRLSVL.

This chain uses TRBV11-1 with TRBJ2-1; 7 bases map to TRBD1. This CDR3 is built from 12 residues. The junction had 3 bases not matched to a gene; V was cut back by 5 bases and J by 8 bases. CDR1 and CDR2 from the germline V gene are SGHAT and FQDESV (reference sequence). CDR3 sequence reads: CASSPDRDEQFF. Written as DNA, the CDR3 is TGTGCCAGCAGCCCCGACAGGGATGAGCAGTTCTTC.

J is TRBJ1-4 and V is TRBV11-2, with TRBD1 as a possible D gene (5 bases). The length of the CDR3 is 16 residues. Germline V gives CDR1 SGHAT, CDR2 FQNNGV. V lost 6 bases, J lost 5 bases, and 19 bases lay in between. The CDR3 coding sequence is TGTGCCAGCAGTGATGGGGTCCGGGGGTTCAATGAAAAACTGTTTTTT. Protein sequence: CASSDGVRGFNEKLFF. Drawing the rest from reference TRBV11-2 and TRBJ1-4, the complete variable domain is EAGVAQSPRYKIIEKRQSVAFWCNPISGHATLYWYQQILGQGPKLLIQFQNNGVVDDSQLPKDRFSAERLKGVDSTLKIQPAKLEDSAVYLCASSDGVRGFNEKLFFGSGTQLSVL.

The chain combines TRBV6-1 with TRBJ2-5, with D possibly matching TRBD2 (5 bases). The CDR3 extends over 14 amino acids. V lost 0 bases and J 4 bases, leaving 9 bases between the germline ends. Looked up from germline, CDR1 is MNHNS and CDR2 is SASEGT. The CDR3 region is CASSEAGVVETQYF. CDR3 nucleotides: TGTGCCAGCAGTGAAGCGGGAGTGGTAGAGACCCAGTACTTC.

The chain uses TRBV29-1 and TRBJ2-5; D is uncertain. This CDR3 has 13 residues. Trimming pared 0 bases from V and 6 bases from J, leaving 11 bases between. Looked up from germline, CDR1 is SQVTM and CDR2 is ANQGSEA. Here the CDR3 reads CSVEDLLEKTQYF. The CDR3 DNA follows: TGCAGCGTTGAAGATTTGCTAGAGAAGACCCAGTACTTC.

The chain has TRBV27 and TRBJ2-1, with D unclear. The V end was cut by 3 bases, the J end by 0 bases, with 6 bases between. Germline-derived CDR1 and CDR2 are MNHEY and SMNVEV (reference sequence). The CDR3 has 14 amino acids. This chain's CDR3 is CASSFMSSYNEQFF. The CDR3 DNA follows: TGTGCCAGCAGTTTCATGAGCTCCTACAATGAGCAGTTCTTC.

The rearrangement uses TRBV9 and TRBJ2-3; D is possibly TRBD1 (6 bases). Germline V gives CDR1 SGDLS, CDR2 YYNGEE. V was cut by 1 base and J by 5 bases, with 14 bases left in between. The CDR3 length is 15 residues. In DNA form, the CDR3 reads TGTGCCAGCAGCGTACAGATTGGACAGCGAGATACGCAGTATTTT. It specifies CASSVQIGQRDTQYF.

The chain joins TRBV28 to TRBJ1-1; D gene unclear. The CDR3 runs 14 residues. Germline V gene sequence: CDR1 MDHEN, CDR2 SYDVKM. Trimming shortened V by 2 bases and J by 4 bases, and 11 bases separated the two germline ends. The CDR3 loop reads CASSLLWAGTEAFF. The CDR3, as DNA: TGTGCCAGCAGTTTACTCTGGGCGGGCACTGAAGCTTTCTTT.

The chain employs TRBV9 and TRBJ2-3, with TRBD2 matching 7 bases. V gave up 3 bases and J gave up 3 bases; unmatched junction bases: 7. CDR3 length equals 15 residues. Looked up from germline, CDR1 is SGDLS and CDR2 is YYNGEE. The CDR3 sequence: CASSARQGGTDTQYF. The CDR3 DNA follows: TGTGCCAGCAGCGCAAGGCAGGGAGGGACAGATACGCAGTATTTT.

The chain joins TRBV7-8 to TRBJ1-2, with 9 nucleotides matching TRBD1. J was trimmed by 5 bases and V by 3 bases; bases with no gene match: 1. In germline, CDR1 is SGHVS, CDR2 FQNEAQ. The CDR3 length is 13 residues. In nucleotides, the CDR3 is TGTGCCAGCAGCTTGGGACAGGGATATGGCTACACCTTC. It specifies CASSLGQGYGYTF.

The chain uses TRBV9 and TRBJ2-5; no reliable D call. CDR3 length: 16 amino acids. V gave up 0 bases and J gave up 1 base, with 13 bases separating them. Looked up from germline, CDR1 is SGDLS and CDR2 is YYNGEE. The CDR3 DNA follows: TGTGCCAGCAGCGTAGATCCCCGTCGTTTCCAAGAGACCCAGTACTTC. Protein product: CASSVDPRRFQETQYF.

This chain uses TRBV7-8 with TRBJ1-1, with D possibly matching TRBD1 (5 bases). Per germline, CDR1 SGHVS and CDR2 FQNEAQ. The CDR3 runs 13 residues. V was shortened by 2 bases and J by 3 bases, with 7 bases between the two germline ends. This CDR3 reads CASSLTGDTEAFF. CDR3 DNA sequence: TGTGCCAGCAGCTTAACGGGGGACACTGAAGCTTTCTTT.

This clone turned up a few times. The chain carries TRBV25-1 and TRBJ2-7; 12 nucleotides match TRBD1. There are 16 residues in the CDR3. The ends lost 5 bases at V and 3 bases at J; junction bases unmatched: 8. CDR1 and CDR2 (germline): MGHDK, SYGVNS. DNA of the CDR3: TGTGCCAGCAGTCCGAAAGGGACAGGGGGCGGCTACGAGCAGTACTTC. Amino acids: CASSPKGTGGGYEQYF.

This chain uses TRBV7-2 with TRBJ1-1; D gene uncertain. Germline V gene data show CDR1 as SGHTA and CDR2 as FQGNSA. Trimming removed 1 base from V and 3 bases from J, with 18 bases in between. This CDR3 contains 17 residues. The CDR3 loop reads CASSLDGSGYGYTEAFF. As DNA, the CDR3 is TGTGCCAGCAGCTTAGACGGTTCGGGGTACGGCTACACTGAAGCTTTCTTT.

This rearrangement joins TRBV19 to TRBJ2-1; TRBD2 matches 9 bases. Germline V gene data show CDR1 as LNHDA and CDR2 as SQIVND (reference sequence). The CDR3 runs to 17 residues. Trimming at V came to 3 bases and at J to 5 bases, leaving 11 bases not matched to a gene. The CDR3 reads CASSIVIGSGRHNEQFF. In DNA, the CDR3 is TGTGCCAGTAGTATCGTCATCGGTAGCGGGAGACACAATGAGCAGTTCTTC.

V is TRBV4-2 and J is TRBJ2-1; 12 bases match TRBD2. The CDR3 has 15 amino acids. The junction had 6 bases not matched to a gene; V was cut back by 4 bases and J by 8 bases. The germline V gene encodes CDR1 LGHNA and CDR2 YNFKEQ. In DNA, the CDR3 is TGTGCCAGCAGCCCCCGACTAGCGGGAGCCCATGAGCAGTTCTTC. Protein sequence: CASSPRLAGAHEQFF.

The chain is built from TRBV6-6 and TRBJ2-7; the D gene is possibly TRBD2 (6 bases). This CDR3 contains 14 residues. V gave up 4 bases and J gave up 9 bases, with 19 bases separating them. Germline CDR1 reads MNHNY; CDR2 reads SVGAGI (reference sequence). The CDR3 sequence is CASSSGTEGVGQYF. In nucleotides, the CDR3 is TGTGCCAGCAGTTCCGGGACGGAGGGAGTCGGGCAGTACTTC.

The chain joins TRBV19 to TRBJ1-2; TRBD1 agrees at 7 bases. Germline CDR1 LNHDA, CDR2 SQIVND (reference sequence). The CDR3 has 14 residues. Trimming removed 6 bases from V and 4 bases from J; junction bases left unmatched: 8. CDR3 sequence: CASSESRTGYGYTF. CDR3 sequence (DNA): TGTGCCAGTAGCGAATCCCGGACAGGCTATGGCTACACCTTC.

This chain connects TRBV6-1 to TRBJ1-2, with 7 bases matching TRBD1. Germline assignment: CDR1 MNHNS and CDR2 SASEGT. CDR3 length equals 16 residues. With V trimmed by 3 bases and J by 4 bases, 11 bases remained unmatched. CDR3 sequence: CASSERQGRRGYGYTF. In DNA, the CDR3 is TGTGCCAGCAGTGAGCGACAGGGCAGGCGTGGCTATGGCTACACCTTC.

The table lists this clone with a count of one. This rearrangement joins TRBV15 to TRBJ2-1; 8 nucleotides align to TRBD2. This CDR3 region has 14 residues. Germline values: CDR1 LNHNV, CDR2 YYDKDF (reference sequence). Trimming at V came to 10 bases and at J to 3 bases, leaving 8 bases not matched to a gene. CDR3 region: CASRSGGLYNEQFF. The CDR3 DNA follows: TGTGCCAGCCGCTCGGGGGGGCTCTACAATGAGCAGTTCTTC.

The V gene is TRBV5-1, the J gene TRBJ2-2; 11 bases map to TRBD2. The CDR3 is 18 amino acids. Losses at the gene ends were 3 bases for V and 7 bases for J; bases not matched to a gene: 14. Germline V CDR1 and CDR2: SGHRS, YFSETQ. CDR3 DNA: TGCGCCAGCAGCTCAGGCCTATTAGCGGGAGGGCCCATCGGGGAGCTGTTTTTT. It is translated as CASSSGLLAGGPIGELFF.

This clone occurred a few times. The rearrangement links TRBV7-2 to TRBJ1-6; 7 bases map to TRBD1. Germline V gene data show CDR1 as SGHTA and CDR2 as FQGNSA. The V and J ends lost 0 bases and 7 bases, in that order; junction bases with no gene match: 3. This CDR3 has 15 residues. In nucleotides, the CDR3 is TGTGCCAGCAGCTTAGCGTCACAGGGGAATTCACCCCTCCACTTT. This codes for CASSLASQGNSPLHF.

J is TRBJ2-7 and V is TRBV6-4; no definite D call. The V end lost 7 bases, the J end lost 3 bases, and 13 bases lay between the germline ends. Germline V lookup: CDR1 MRHNA, CDR2 SNTAGT. The CDR3 extends over 13 amino acids. CDR3 sequence reads: CASIHDKIYEQYF. The CDR3 region has the DNA TGTGCCAGCATCCACGACAAGATCTACGAGCAGTACTTC.